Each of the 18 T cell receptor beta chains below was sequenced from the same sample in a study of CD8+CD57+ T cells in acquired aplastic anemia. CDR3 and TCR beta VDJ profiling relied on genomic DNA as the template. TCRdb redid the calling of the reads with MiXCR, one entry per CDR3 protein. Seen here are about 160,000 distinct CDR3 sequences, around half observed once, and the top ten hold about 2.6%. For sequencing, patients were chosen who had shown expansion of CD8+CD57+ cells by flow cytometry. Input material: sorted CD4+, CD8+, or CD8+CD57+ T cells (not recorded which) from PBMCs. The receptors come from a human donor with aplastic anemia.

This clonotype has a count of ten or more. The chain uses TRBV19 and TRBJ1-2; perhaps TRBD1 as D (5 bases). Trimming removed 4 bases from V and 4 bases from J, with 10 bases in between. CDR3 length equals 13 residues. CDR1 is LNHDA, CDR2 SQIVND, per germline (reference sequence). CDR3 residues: CASSTGTPYGYTF. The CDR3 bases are TGTGCCAGTAGTACGGGGACGCCCTATGGCTACACCTTC.

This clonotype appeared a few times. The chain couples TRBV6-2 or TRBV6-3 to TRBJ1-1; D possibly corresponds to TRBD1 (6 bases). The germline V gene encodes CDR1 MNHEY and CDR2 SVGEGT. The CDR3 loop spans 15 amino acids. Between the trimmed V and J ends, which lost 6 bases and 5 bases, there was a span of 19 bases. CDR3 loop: CASSSFGGLRTEAFF. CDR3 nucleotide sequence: TGTGCCAGCAGCTCTTTCGGGGGGCTAAGGACTGAAGCTTTCTTT.

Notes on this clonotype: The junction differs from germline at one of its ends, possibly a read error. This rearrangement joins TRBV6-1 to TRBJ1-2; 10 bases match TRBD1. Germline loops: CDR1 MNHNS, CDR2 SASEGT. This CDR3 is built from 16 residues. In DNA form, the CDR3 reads TGTGCCAGCAGTGCCCGGACGACAGGGGGCAACTATGGCTGCACCTTC. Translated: CASSARTTGGNYGCTF.

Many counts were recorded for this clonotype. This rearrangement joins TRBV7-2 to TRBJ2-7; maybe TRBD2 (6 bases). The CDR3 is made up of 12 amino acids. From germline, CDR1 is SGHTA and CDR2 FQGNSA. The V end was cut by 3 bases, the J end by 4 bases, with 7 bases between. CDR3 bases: TGTGCCAGCAGCTTGAGCGGGTACGAGCAGTACTTC. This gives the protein CASSLSGYEQYF.

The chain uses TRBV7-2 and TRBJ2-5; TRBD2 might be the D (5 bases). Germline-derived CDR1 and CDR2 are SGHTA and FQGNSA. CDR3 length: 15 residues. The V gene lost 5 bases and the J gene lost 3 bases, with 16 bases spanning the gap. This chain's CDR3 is CASSKLGRREETQYF. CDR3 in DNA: TGTGCCAGCAGCAAACTGGGCCGGCGGGAAGAGACCCAGTACTTC.

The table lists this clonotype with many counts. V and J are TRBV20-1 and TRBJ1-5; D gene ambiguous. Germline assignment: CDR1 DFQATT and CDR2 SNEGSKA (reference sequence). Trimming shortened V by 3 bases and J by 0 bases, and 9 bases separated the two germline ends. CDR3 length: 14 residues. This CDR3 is CSASPRDSNQPQHF. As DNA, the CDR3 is TGCAGTGCTAGCCCGAGGGATAGCAATCAGCCCCAGCATTTT.

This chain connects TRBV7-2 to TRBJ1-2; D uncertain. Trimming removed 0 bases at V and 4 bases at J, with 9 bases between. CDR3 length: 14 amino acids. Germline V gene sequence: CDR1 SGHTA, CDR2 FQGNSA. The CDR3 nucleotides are TGTGCCAGCAGCTTAGCGAAGGATGGCTATGGCTACACCTTC. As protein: CASSLAKDGYGYTF.

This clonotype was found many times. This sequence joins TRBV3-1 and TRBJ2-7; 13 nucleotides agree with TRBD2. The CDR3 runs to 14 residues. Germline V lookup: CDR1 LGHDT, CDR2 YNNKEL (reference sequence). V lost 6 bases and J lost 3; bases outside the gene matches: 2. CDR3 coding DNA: TGTGCCAGCAGACGGACTAGCGGGAGCTACGAGCAGTACTTC. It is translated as CASRRTSGSYEQYF.

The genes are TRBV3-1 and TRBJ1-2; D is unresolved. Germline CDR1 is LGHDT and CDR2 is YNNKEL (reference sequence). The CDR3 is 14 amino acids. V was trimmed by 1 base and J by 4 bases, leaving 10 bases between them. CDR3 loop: CASSQGSATYGYTF. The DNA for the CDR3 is TGTGCCAGCAGCCAAGGATCAGCTACCTATGGCTACACCTTC. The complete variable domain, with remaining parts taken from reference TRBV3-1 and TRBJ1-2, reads DTAVSQTPKYLVTQMGNDKSIKCEQNLGHDTMYWYKQDSKKFLKIMFSYNNKELIINETVPNRFSPKSPDKAHLNLHINSLELGDSAVYFCASSQGSATYGYTFGSGTRLTVV.

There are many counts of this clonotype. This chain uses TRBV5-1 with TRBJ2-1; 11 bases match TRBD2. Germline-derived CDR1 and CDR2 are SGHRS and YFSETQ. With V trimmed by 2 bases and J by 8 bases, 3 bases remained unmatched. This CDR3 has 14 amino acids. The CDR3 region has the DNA TGCGCCAGCAGCTTTACTAGCGGGAGCTATGAGCAGTTCTTC. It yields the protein CASSFTSGSYEQFF.

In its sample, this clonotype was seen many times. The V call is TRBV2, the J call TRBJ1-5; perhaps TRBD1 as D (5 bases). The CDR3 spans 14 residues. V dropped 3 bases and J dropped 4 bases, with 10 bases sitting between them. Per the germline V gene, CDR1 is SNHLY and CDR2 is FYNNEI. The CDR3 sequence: CASSEVTANQPQHF. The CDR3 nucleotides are TGTGCCAGCAGTGAGGTGACAGCGAATCAGCCCCAGCATTTT.

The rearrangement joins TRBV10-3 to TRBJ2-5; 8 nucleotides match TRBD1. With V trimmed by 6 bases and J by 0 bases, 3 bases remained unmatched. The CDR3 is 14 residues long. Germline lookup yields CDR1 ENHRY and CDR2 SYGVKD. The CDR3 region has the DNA TGTGCCATCAGCGGGACAGGATACCAAGAGACCCAGTACTTC. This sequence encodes CAISGTGYQETQYF.

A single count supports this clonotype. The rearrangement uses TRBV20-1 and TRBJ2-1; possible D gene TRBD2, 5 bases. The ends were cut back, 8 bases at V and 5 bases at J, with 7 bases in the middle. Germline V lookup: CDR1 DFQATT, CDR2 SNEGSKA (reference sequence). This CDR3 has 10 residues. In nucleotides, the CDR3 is TGCAGTTTGACTAACAATGAGCAGTTCTTC. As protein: CSLTNNEQFF.

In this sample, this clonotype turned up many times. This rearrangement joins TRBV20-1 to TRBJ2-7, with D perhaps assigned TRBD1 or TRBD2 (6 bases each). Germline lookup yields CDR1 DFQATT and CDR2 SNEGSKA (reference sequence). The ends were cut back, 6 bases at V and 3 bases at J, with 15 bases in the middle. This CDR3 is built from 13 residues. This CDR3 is CSAGSDRNYEQYF. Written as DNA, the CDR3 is TGCAGTGCCGGGAGCGACAGGAACTACGAGCAGTACTTC.

The CDR3 nucleotides are TGTGCCAGCAGCCATGGACAGGGCGGCTACCAAGAGACCCAGTACTTC. Amino acid sequence: CASSHGQGGYQETQYF. This chain links TRBV4-2 with TRBJ2-5; 8 nucleotides match TRBD1. CDR3 length equals 16 residues. The V segment lost 3 bases and the J segment 0 bases; nucleotides outside the gene matches: 6. The germline V gene has CDR1 LGHNA and CDR2 YNFKEQ.

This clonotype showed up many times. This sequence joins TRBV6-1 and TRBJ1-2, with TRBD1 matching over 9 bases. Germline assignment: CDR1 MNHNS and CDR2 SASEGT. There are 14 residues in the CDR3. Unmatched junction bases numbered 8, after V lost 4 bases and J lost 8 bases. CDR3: CASSASQGARGYTF. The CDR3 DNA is TGTGCCAGCAGTGCGTCACAGGGGGCGCGGGGCTACACCTTC.

The CDR3 sequence is CASGYSFRNTEAFF. CDR3 bases: TGTGCCAGCGGTTACTCGTTCAGAAACACTGAAGCTTTCTTT. V and J are TRBV12-3 or TRBV12-4 and TRBJ1-1; the D is unclear. Trimming stripped 8 bases from V and 2 bases from J, with 15 bases between. The CDR3 has 14 residues.

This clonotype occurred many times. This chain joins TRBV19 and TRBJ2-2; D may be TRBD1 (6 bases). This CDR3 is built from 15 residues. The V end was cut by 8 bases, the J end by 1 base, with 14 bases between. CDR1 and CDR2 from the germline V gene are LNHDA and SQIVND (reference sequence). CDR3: CASGNPGQNTGELFF. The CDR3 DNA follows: TGTGCCAGTGGAAACCCGGGACAGAACACCGGGGAGCTGTTTTTT.